The sequence of this TCR beta chain was determined in a study of shared clonotypes between healthy human individuals (dated by TCRdb to 2020 to 2022). In terms of the full investigation: The cohort comprised a couple of women and three men aged 18 to 49 years. To estimate repertoire size and how much clonotype sharing occurs between individuals, the study deeply sequenced the blood TCR repertoires of five healthy adults. To increase sequencing depth and limit assay-specific biases, different laboratories used diverse techniques to prepare libraries and sequence TCR repertoires. Per donor, three plates each were used for CD4 naive and CD4 memory, two for CD8 naive, and one for CD8 memory. Between about 0.85 and 10 billion PBMCs per donor were obtained by leukapheresis. Here is what the overall study found, with its caveats: Compared with non-shared clonotypes, clonotypes shared by all four sorted-subset donors had higher generation probabilities. When a handful of donors were compared, the shared fraction of clonotypes was about 5% for naive CD4, 3.5% for naive CD8, 2% to 2.5% for memory CD4, and less than 0.45% for memory CD8. Naive subsets generally had larger estimated clonotype richness than memory subsets. Even with the large sequencing depth, rarefaction of the sorted-subset datasets indicated that sequencing was incomplete. The small number of donors limited the genetic and exposure-history diversity represented. Pairwise subsampling indicated that sequencing depth was expected to affect the degree of clonotype sharing among donors. Sampling was restricted to blood, and TCR repertoires in tissue are likely to differ from TCR repertoires in blood.

A remark on this clone: Its antigen is unknown. Base quality data are lacking; no much larger clone is found one base away.

For the CD8 naive samples, CD45RO-negative cells were positively selected for CCR7, yielding a CD45RA+CCR7+ population from which TemRA cells were excluded. The donors were healthy, HIV-negative adults with no recently reported acute infections or vaccinations. Every donor was a Caucasian adult residing in Nashville, Tennessee, USA. Blood was collected by leukapheresis, and PBMCs were isolated by Ficoll-Histopaque density gradient centrifugation and then cryopreserved in liquid nitrogen vapor phase. Analytical flow cytometry was used to check the purity and quantity of every magnetically sorted T cell population. Genomic DNA was isolated from every sorted fraction and measured by UV absorbance on a Nanodrop 2000c. In the germline V gene, CDR1 corresponds to SNHLY and CDR2 to FYNNEI. The CDR3 covers 14 residues, taking in both the cysteine and the phenylalanine. CDR3 DNA only is kept here, 42 bases in frame from base 1. V trim: 4 bases; J trim: 4 bases; unmatched bases: 4.

Using the deep immunoSEQ assay, multiplex PCR amplified TCR CDR3 regions from genomic DNA. Extracted genomic DNA from each cell subset was distributed evenly across all wells of several immunoSEQ 96-well plates, and each plate was treated as a replicate. For sorted subsets, about 200 ng genomic DNA, equal to some 28,000 T cell genomes, was loaded into each replicate PCR. The purified libraries were quantified using a Qubit 3.0 fluorometer, sized with a Bioanalyzer 2100, and then quantified again using the KAPA Library Quantification kit. A separate single-read 150-cycle Illumina NextSeq 550 flow cell was used to sequence each immunoSEQ 96-well plate. The authors' pipeline ran thus. Because only junctional sequences without quality scores were contained in the immunoSEQ output, filtering matching that applied to full-length reads could not be performed. Sequences were annotated with PyIR, a Python wrapper for IgBLAST v1.9, and V/J genes and CDR3 were assigned using IMGT germline references. Reads with weak V/J assignments (E-value above 1e-6), missing CDR3, stop codons, out-of-frame junctions, or ambiguous translated residues were removed. A V3J clonotype was defined by an identical inferred V gene, J gene, and CDR3 amino acid sequence. Percentage overlap between repertoires was computed as shared unique clonotypes divided by the size of the smaller repertoire. RTK rarefaction, the Chao1 estimator, and Recon v2.1 estimates of unobserved clonotypes were used to assess repertoire richness. Generation probabilities were computed with OLGA for all TCRbeta clonotypes obtained by the gDNA method from a few donors. TCRdb took this table from immuneACCESS and kept in-frame rearrangements with V and J called. Such tables lack part of the clones; where checked against another copy, unresolved V genes explain under half of the gap, and the rest is unexplained. For V, J and clone size, that table is used; D and trimming come from the DNA. In all, the sample holds around 2,000,000 clones, and 85% to 95% of those were seen once. The ten largest clones take up about 1.1% of the sample.

The TCR originated in a man aged 18 to 29 in good health. The V and J genes are TRBV2 and TRBJ1-2; TRBD1 matches 9 bases in the middle. Sequencing was done on a sample of naive CD8+ T cells sorted from blood. Read against the paper, the sample's cell subset or site label means: CD45RA+CCR7+. In nucleotide form, the sequence is TGTGCCAGCAGTGCCATGGACAGGGGCTATGGCTACACCTTC. The resulting protein is CASSAMDRGYGYTF. The full variable domain, completed from the reference TRBV2 and TRBJ1-2 proteins outside the CDR3, reads EPEVTQTPSHQVTQMGQEVILRCVPISNHLYFYWYRQILGQKVEFLVSFYNNEISEKSEIFDDQFSVERPDGSNFTLKIRSTKLEDSAMYFCASSAMDRGYGYTFGSGTRLTVV.